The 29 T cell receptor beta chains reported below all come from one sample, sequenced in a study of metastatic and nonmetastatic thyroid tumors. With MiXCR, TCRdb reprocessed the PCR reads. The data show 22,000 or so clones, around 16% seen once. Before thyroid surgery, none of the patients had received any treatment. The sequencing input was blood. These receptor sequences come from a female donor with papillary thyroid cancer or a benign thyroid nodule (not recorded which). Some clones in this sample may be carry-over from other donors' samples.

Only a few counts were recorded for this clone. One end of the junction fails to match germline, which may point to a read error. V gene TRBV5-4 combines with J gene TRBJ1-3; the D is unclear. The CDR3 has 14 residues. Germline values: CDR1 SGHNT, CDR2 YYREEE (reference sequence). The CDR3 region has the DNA TGTGCCAGTAGCTCCACATACTCTGGAGACACCATATATTTT. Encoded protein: CASSSTYSGDTIYF.

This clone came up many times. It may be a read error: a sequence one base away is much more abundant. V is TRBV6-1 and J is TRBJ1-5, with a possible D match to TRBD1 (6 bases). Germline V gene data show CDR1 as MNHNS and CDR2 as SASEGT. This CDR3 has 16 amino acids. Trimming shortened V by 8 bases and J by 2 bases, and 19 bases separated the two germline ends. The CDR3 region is CASGPAGGEGNQPQHF. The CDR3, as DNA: TGTGCCAGCGGCCCCGCGGGGGGCGAGGGCAATCAGCCCCAGCATTTT.

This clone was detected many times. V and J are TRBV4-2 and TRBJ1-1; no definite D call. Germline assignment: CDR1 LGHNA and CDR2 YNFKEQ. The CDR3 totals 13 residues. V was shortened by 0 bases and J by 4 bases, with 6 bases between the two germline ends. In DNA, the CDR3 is TGTGCCAGCAGCCAAGATGTGGGCACTGAAGCTTTCTTT. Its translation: CASSQDVGTEAFF.

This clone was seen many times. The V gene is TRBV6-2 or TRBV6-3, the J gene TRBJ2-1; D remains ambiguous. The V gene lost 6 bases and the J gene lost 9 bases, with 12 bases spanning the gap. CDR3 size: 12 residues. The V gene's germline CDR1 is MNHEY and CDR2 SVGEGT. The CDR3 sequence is CASRKLSGEQFF. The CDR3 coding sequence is TGTGCCAGCAGGAAACTATCCGGTGAGCAGTTCTTC.

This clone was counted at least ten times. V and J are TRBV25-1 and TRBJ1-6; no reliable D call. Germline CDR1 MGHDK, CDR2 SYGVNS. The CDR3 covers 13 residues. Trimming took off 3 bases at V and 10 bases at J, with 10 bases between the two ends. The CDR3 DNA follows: TGTGCCAGCAGTGATTATTTATCCTCACCCCTCCACTTT. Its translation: CASSDYLSSPLHF.

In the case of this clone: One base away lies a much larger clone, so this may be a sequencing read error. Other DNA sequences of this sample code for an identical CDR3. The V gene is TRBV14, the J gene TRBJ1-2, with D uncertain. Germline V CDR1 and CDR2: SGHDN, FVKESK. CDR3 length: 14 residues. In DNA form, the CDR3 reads TGCGCCAGCAGCCAAGACCCCCTAGGTTATGGCTACACCTTC. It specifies CASSQDPLGYGYTF.

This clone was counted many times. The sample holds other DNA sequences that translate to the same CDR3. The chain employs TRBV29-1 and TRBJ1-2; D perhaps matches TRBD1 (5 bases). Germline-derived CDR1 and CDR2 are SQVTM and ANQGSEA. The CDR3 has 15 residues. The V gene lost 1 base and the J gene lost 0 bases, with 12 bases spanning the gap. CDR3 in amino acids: CSVEGRTDTNYGYTF. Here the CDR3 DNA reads TGCAGCGTTGAAGGGAGGACGGACACTAACTATGGCTACACCTTC. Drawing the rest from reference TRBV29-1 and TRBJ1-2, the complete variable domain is SAVISQKPSRDICQRGTSLTIQCQVDSQVTMMFWYRQQPGQSLTLIATANQGSEATYESGFVIDKFPISRPNLTFSTLTVSNMSPEDSSIYLCSVEGRTDTNYGYTFGSGTRLTVV.

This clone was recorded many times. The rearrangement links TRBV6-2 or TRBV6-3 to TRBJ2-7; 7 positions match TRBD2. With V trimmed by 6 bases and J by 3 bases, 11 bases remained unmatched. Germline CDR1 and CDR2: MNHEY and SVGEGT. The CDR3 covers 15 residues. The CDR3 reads CASRPPASGLYEQYF. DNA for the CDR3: TGTGCCAGCAGGCCCCCGGCTAGCGGACTCTACGAGCAGTACTTC.

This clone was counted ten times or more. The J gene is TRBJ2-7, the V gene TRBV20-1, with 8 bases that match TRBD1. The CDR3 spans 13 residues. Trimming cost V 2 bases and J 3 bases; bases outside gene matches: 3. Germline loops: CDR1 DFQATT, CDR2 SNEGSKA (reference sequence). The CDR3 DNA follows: TGCAGTGCTAGACGGACAGGGAGCTACGAGCAGTACTTC. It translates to CSARRTGSYEQYF.

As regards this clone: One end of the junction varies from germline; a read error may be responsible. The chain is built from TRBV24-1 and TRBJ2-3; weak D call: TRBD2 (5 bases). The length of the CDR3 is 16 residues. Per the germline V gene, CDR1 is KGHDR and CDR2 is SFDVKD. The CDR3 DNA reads TGTGTCACCAGTGATTCTTCTAGGGCTAGCACAGATGCGCAGTATTTT. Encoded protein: CVTSDSSRASTDAQYF.

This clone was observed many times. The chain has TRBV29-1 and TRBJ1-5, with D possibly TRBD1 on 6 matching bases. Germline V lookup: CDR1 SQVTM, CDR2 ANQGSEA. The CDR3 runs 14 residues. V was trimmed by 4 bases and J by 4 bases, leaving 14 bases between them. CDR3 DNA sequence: TGCAGCGTTGCTTTACAGGGAGGAAATCAGCCCCAGCATTTT. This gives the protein CSVALQGGNQPQHF.

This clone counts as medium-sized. The CDR3 DNA sequence: TGCAGTGCTAGTAGGCGGGGCGATGAGCAGTTCTTC. Translating gives CSASRRGDEQFF. This sequence joins TRBV20-1 and TRBJ2-1; weak D call: TRBD2 (6 bases). From germline, CDR1 is DFQATT and CDR2 SNEGSKA (reference sequence). CDR3 length: 12 amino acids. V was trimmed by 3 bases and J by 8 bases, leaving 11 bases between them.

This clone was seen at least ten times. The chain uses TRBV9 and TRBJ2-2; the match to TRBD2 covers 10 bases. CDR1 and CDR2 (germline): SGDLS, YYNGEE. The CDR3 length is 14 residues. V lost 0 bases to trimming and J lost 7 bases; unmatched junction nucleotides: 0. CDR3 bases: TGTGCCAGCAGCGTAGTAGCGGGAGGCGGGGAGCTGTTTTTT. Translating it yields CASSVVAGGGELFF.

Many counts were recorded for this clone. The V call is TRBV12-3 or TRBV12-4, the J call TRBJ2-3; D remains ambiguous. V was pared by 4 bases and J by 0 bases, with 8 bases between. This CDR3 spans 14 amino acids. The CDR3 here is CASSYAGSTDTQYF. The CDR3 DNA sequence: TGTGCCAGCAGTTACGCCGGGAGCACAGATACGCAGTATTTT.

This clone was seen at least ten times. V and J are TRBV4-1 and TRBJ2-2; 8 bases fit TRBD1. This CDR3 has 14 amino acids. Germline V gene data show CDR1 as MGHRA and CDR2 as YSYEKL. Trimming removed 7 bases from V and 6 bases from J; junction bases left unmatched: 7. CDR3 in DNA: TGCGCCAGCAAGAGGGTACAGGGGGCCGGGGAGCTGTTTTTT. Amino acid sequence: CASKRVQGAGELFF.

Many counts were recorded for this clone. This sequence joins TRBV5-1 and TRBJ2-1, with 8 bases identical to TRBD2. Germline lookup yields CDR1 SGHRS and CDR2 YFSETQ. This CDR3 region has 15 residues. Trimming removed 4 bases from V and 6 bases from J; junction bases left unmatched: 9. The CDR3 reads CASSGTSRAGNEQFF. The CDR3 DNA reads TGCGCCAGCAGCGGGACTAGTCGCGCAGGCAATGAGCAGTTCTTC.

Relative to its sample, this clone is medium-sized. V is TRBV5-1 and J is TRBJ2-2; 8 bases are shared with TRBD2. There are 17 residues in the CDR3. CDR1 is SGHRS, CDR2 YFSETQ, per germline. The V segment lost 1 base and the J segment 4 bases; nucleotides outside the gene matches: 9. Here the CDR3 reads CASSLRSGAGVTGELFF. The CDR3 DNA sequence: TGCGCCAGCAGCTTGAGGTCGGGAGCGGGAGTCACCGGGGAGCTGTTTTTT.

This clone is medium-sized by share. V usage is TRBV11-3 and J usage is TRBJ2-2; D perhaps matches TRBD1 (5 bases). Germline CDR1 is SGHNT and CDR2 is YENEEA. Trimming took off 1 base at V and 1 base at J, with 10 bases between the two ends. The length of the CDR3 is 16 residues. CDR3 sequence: CASSLGVTVNTGELFF. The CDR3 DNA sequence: TGTGCCAGCAGCTTAGGGGTGACAGTGAACACCGGGGAGCTGTTTTTT. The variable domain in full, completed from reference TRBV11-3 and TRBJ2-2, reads EAGVVQSPRYKIIEKKQPVAFWCNPISGHNTLYWYLQNLGQGPELLIRYENEEAVDDSQLPKDRFSAERLKGVDSTLKIQPAELGDSAVYLCASSLGVTVNTGELFFGEGSRLTVL.

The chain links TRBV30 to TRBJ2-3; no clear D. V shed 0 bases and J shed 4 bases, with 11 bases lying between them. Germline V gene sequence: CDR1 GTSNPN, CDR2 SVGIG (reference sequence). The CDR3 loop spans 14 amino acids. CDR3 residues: CAWSVGRQADTQYF. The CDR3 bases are TGTGCCTGGAGTGTTGGCAGGCAAGCAGATACGCAGTATTTT.

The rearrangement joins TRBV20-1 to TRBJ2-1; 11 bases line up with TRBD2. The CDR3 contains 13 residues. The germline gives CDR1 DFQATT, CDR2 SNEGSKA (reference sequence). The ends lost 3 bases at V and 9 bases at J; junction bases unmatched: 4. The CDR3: CSASTSGSFEQFF. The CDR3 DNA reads TGCAGTGCTAGTACTAGCGGGAGTTTTGAGCAGTTCTTC.

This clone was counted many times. This chain's CDR3 is CASDRDSNQPQHF. The CDR3 coding sequence is TGTGCCAGTGATCGGGATAGCAATCAGCCCCAGCATTTT. This chain connects TRBV2 to TRBJ1-5, with D hard to call. The V gene's germline CDR1 is SNHLY and CDR2 FYNNEI. This CDR3 contains 13 residues. V was clipped by 9 bases and J by 0 bases, with 9 bases between them.

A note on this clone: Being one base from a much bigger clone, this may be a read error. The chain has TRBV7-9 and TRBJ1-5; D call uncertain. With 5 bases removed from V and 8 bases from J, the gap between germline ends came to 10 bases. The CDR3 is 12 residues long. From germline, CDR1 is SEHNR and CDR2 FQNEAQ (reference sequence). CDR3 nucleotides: TGTGCCAGCAGCCTGGATAATAAGCCCCAGCATTTT. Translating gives CASSLDNKPQHF.

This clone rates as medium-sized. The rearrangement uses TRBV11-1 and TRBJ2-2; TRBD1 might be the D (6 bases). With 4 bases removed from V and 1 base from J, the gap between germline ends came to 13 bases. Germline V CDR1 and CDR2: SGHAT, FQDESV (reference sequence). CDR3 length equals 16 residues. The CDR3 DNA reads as TGTGCCAGCAGCTCGTGGGGACAAAAGAACACCGGGGAGCTGTTTTTT. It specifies CASSSWGQKNTGELFF.

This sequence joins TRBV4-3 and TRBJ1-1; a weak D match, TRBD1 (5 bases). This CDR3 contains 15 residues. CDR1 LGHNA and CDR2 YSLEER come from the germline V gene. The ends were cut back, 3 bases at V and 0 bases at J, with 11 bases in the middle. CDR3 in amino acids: CASSQVWGMNTEAFF. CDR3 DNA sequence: TGCGCCAGCAGCCAGGTCTGGGGGATGAACACTGAAGCTTTCTTT.

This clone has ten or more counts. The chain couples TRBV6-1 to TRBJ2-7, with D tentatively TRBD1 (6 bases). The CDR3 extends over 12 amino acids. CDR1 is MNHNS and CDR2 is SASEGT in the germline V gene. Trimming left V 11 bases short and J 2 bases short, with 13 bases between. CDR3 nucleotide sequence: TGTGCCGTGGGCAGGGGAGCCTACGAGCAGTACTTC. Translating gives CAVGRGAYEQYF.

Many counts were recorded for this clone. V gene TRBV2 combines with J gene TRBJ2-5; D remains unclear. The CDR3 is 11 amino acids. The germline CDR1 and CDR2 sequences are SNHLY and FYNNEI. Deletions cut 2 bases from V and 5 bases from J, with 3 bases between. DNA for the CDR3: TGTGCCAGCAGTGAACGGGAGACCCAGTACTTC. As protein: CASSERETQYF.

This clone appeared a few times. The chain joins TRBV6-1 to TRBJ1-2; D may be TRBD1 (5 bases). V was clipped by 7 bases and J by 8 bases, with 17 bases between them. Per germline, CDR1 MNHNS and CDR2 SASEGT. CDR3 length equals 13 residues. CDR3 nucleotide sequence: TGTGCCAGCATCCCGGTTGGAGGGGAAGGCTACACCTTC. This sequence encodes CASIPVGGEGYTF.

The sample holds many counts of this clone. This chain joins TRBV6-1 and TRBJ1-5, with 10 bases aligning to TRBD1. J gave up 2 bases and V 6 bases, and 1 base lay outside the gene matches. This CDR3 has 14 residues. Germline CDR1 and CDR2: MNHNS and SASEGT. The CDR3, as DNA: TGTGCCAGCAGCGGGACAGGGGGCAATCAGCCCCAGCATTTT. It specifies CASSGTGGNQPQHF.

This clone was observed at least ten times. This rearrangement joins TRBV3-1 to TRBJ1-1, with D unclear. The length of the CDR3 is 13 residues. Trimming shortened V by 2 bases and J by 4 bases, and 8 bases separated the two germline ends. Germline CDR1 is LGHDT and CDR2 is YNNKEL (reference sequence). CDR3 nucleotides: TGTGCCAGCAGCCAAAGCGTGCTCACTGAAGCTTTCTTT. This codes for CASSQSVLTEAFF.